The 19 T cell receptor beta chains below were found in one sample sequenced in a study of blood T cell repertoires in COVID-19. This table comes from immunoSEQ multiplex PCR, and its TCRdb copy is limited to in-frame clones, with some not included. The sample lists about 130,000 clones, approximately 86% seen once, with under 2.5% in the top ten. The material sequenced was PBMCs or T cells enriched from blood (not recorded which). The receptors were sampled from a woman between 45 and 65 years old who had recovered from COVID-19.

The V call is TRBV6-2 or TRBV6-3, the J call TRBJ1-1, with 12 bases identical to TRBD1. The CDR3 extends over 16 amino acids. Trimming cost V 0 bases and J 4 bases; bases outside gene matches: 3. CDR1 MNHEY and CDR2 SVGEGT come from the germline V gene. The CDR3 DNA reads TGTGCCAGCAGTTACTCCAGGGACAGGGGGCTCACTGAAGCTTTCTTT. Its protein is CASSYSRDRGLTEAFF.

This clone occurred a few times. The chain couples TRBV11-3 to TRBJ1-3; D unresolved. This CDR3 spans 14 amino acids. CDR1 is SGHNT and CDR2 is YENEEA in the germline V gene. Trimming left V 1 base short and J 4 bases short, with 8 bases between. Written as DNA, the CDR3 is TGTGCCAGCAGCTTAGCTAGCCCGGGAAACACCATATATTTT. Amino acid sequence: CASSLASPGNTIYF.

This chain links TRBV29-1 with TRBJ1-2, with 8 bases matching TRBD1. The V gene's germline CDR1 is SQVTM and CDR2 ANQGSEA. V shed 3 bases, J shed 1 base, and the junction held 1 base outside the gene matches. The CDR3 is made up of 13 amino acids. The CDR3 is CSVETGDNYGYTF. The CDR3 DNA reads as TGCAGCGTTGAGACAGGGGATAACTATGGCTACACCTTC. The full variable domain, its missing parts supplied by reference TRBV29-1 and TRBJ1-2, is SAVISQKPSRDICQRGTSLTIQCQVDSQVTMMFWYRQQPGQSLTLIATANQGSEATYESGFVIDKFPISRPNLTFSTLTVSNMSPEDSSIYLCSVETGDNYGYTFGSGTRLTVV.

The CDR3 is CASSIIPPGLRNTGELFF. The CDR3 DNA sequence: TGTGCCAGTAGTATCATCCCGCCGGGACTAAGGAACACCGGGGAGCTGTTTTTT. The chain uses TRBV19 and TRBJ2-2, with TRBD2 matching over 7 bases. V was pared by 3 bases and J by 1 base, with 11 bases of the junction left unmatched. Germline V lookup: CDR1 LNHDA, CDR2 SQIVND (reference sequence). This CDR3 has 18 residues.

The gene calls are TRBV9 and TRBJ2-3; 9 bases align to TRBD2. Looked up from germline, CDR1 is SGDLS and CDR2 is YYNGEE. The V gene end was trimmed by 4 bases and the J gene end by 5 bases; junction bases not matched to a gene: 11. The CDR3 is 16 residues long. The CDR3 DNA follows: TGTGCCAGCAGCCCGACCAGCGGGGGGCGGGGAGATACGCAGTATTTT. Translation: CASSPTSGGRGDTQYF.

This clone was detected once. V usage is TRBV29-1 and J usage is TRBJ1-1; maybe TRBD1 (6 bases). With 0 bases removed from V and 1 base from J, the gap between germline ends came to 12 bases. CDR3 length equals 15 residues. Germline loops: CDR1 SQVTM, CDR2 ANQGSEA. CDR3 amino acids: CSVEDLGRGNTEAFF. The CDR3 nucleotides read TGCAGCGTTGAAGATCTCGGCAGGGGGAACACTGAAGCTTTCTTT.

The chain is built from TRBV2 and TRBJ2-7; TRBD1 matches at 8 bases. Germline CDR1 and CDR2: SNHLY and FYNNEI. The CDR3 loop spans 12 amino acids. After removal of 7 bases from V and 3 bases from J, the junction contained 2 bases not matched to a gene. CDR3 residues: CASTGQGYEQYF. The CDR3 DNA is TGTGCCAGCACCGGACAGGGCTACGAGCAGTACTTC.

This chain links TRBV10-1 with TRBJ2-1, with D possibly matching TRBD1 (6 bases). Trimming left V 1 base short and J 6 bases short, with 10 bases between. CDR3 size: 14 residues. Germline V gene sequence: CDR1 WNHNN, CDR2 SYGVQD (reference sequence). The CDR3 protein is CASSELVGGNEQFF. In DNA form, the CDR3 reads TGCGCCAGCAGTGAGTTGGTAGGGGGCAATGAGCAGTTCTTC.

The chain couples TRBV6-1 to TRBJ2-3; tentatively, D is TRBD2 (7 bases). This CDR3 region has 15 residues. V lost 5 bases and J lost 5, with 17 bases in between. Germline V gene data show CDR1 as MNHNS and CDR2 as SASEGT. The CDR3 here is CASSLGGGPGDTQYF. The CDR3 DNA reads TGTGCCAGCAGTTTAGGCGGGGGCCCGGGAGATACGCAGTATTTT.

This chain links TRBV19 with TRBJ2-1; 9 positions agree with TRBD2. CDR1 and CDR2 from the germline V gene are LNHDA and SQIVND (reference sequence). CDR3 size: 15 residues. After removal of 4 bases from V and 5 bases from J, the junction contained 6 bases not matched to a gene. The CDR3 sequence: CASSTLAGAHNEQFF. In nucleotides, the CDR3 is TGTGCCAGTAGTACCTTAGCGGGGGCCCACAATGAGCAGTTCTTC. The variable domain in full, completed from reference TRBV19 and TRBJ2-1, reads DGGITQSPKYLFRKEGQNVTLSCEQNLNHDAMYWYRQDPGQGLRLIYYSQIVNDFQKGDIAEGYSVSREKKESFPLTVTSAQKNPTAFYLCASSTLAGAHNEQFFGPGTRLTVL.

The chain joins TRBV6-5 to TRBJ1-2; unclear D gene. V was trimmed by 5 bases and J by 4 bases, leaving 8 bases between them. The CDR3 contains 12 residues. Germline-derived CDR1 and CDR2 are MNHEY and SVGAGI. CDR3 DNA: TGTGCCAGCAGTCCGAACTCCTATGGCTACACCTTC. It codes for CASSPNSYGYTF.

The V call is TRBV19, the J call TRBJ1-6, with 9 bases identical to TRBD1. Trimming took 9 bases from V and 6 from J; bases not matched to a gene: 3. Germline CDR1 reads LNHDA; CDR2 reads SQIVND (reference sequence). This CDR3 contains 13 residues. CDR3 DNA sequence: TGTGCCAGCGCGGACAGGGGTAATTCACCCCTCCACTTT. Its protein is CASADRGNSPLHF.

V is TRBV3-1 (or the pseudogene TRBV3-2) and J is TRBJ2-2; 7 bases fit TRBD2. The V and J ends lost 1 base and 0 bases, in that order; junction bases with no gene match: 2. Per germline, CDR1 LGHDT and CDR2 YNNKEL (reference sequence). The CDR3 runs 16 residues. The CDR3 protein is CASSQGEGANTGELFF. DNA of the CDR3: TGTGCCAGCAGCCAAGGGGAGGGCGCGAACACCGGGGAGCTGTTTTTT.

The chain combines TRBV7-9 with TRBJ1-6; 7 bases agree with TRBD1. The junction had 2 bases not matched to a gene; V was cut back by 4 bases and J by 5 bases. Germline V CDR1 and CDR2: SEHNR, FQNEAQ (reference sequence). The CDR3 spans 14 residues. CDR3: CASSSDRNNSPLHF. CDR3 DNA sequence: TGTGCCAGCAGCTCGGACAGGAATAATTCACCCCTCCACTTT.

The J gene is TRBJ1-4, the V gene TRBV19, with D unclear. Trimming cost V 4 bases and J 3 bases, with 12 bases left between them. CDR3 length: 15 residues. CDR1 and CDR2 (germline): LNHDA, SQIVND (reference sequence). The DNA of the CDR3 is TGTGCCAGTAGTACCCTCTTGGCCTCTAATGAAAAACTGTTTTTT. Its translation is CASSTLLASNEKLFF.

The rearrangement joins TRBV5-4 to TRBJ2-5; D possibly corresponds to TRBD1 (5 bases). Trimming stripped 4 bases from V and 1 base from J, with 11 bases between. Germline V gives CDR1 SGHNT, CDR2 YYREEE (reference sequence). The CDR3 has 14 amino acids. CDR3 loop: CASSPTGIQETQYF. CDR3 in DNA: TGTGCCAGCAGCCCCACAGGAATCCAAGAGACCCAGTACTTC.

The CDR3 DNA reads as TGTGCCAGTAGTATGCCAAACACGGGGAACACTGAAGCTTTCTTT. This gives the protein CASSMPNTGNTEAFF. The chain joins TRBV19 to TRBJ1-1; D is unresolved. The germline V gene has CDR1 LNHDA and CDR2 SQIVND (reference sequence). This CDR3 region has 15 residues. Trimming removed 3 bases at V and 1 base at J, with 12 bases between.

This rearrangement joins TRBV6-5 to TRBJ1-1; D possibly corresponds to TRBD1 (5 bases). Trimming took 2 bases from V and 2 from J, leaving 12 bases between them. The CDR3 is made up of 15 amino acids. The germline gives CDR1 MNHEY, CDR2 SVGAGI. CDR3 region: CASSYPSTANTEAFF. The CDR3 DNA follows: TGTGCCAGCAGTTACCCTTCGACAGCCAACACTGAAGCTTTCTTT.

The chain links TRBV6-5 to TRBJ1-1; D may be TRBD1 (5 bases). The CDR3 spans 15 residues. The germline gives CDR1 MNHEY, CDR2 SVGAGI. V gave up 2 bases and J gave up 6 bases, with 16 bases separating them. CDR3 bases: TGTGCCAGCAGTTACCAGGGTAGCGGCGAGCCTGAAGCTTTCTTT. As protein: CASSYQGSGEPEAFF.